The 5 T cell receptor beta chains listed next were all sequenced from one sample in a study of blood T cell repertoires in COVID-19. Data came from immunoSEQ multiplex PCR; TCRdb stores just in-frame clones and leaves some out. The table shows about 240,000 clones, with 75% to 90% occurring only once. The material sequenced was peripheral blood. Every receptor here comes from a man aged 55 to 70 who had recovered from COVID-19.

The CDR3 protein is CASSQGGLARDTQYF. The DNA of the CDR3 is TGCGCCAGCAGCCAAGGAGGGCTAGCTCGAGATACGCAGTATTTT. V is TRBV4-1 and J is TRBJ2-3, with D tentatively TRBD2 (5 bases). CDR3 length: 15 residues. Germline V gene lookup returns CDR1 MGHRA and CDR2 YSYEKL. The V and J ends lost 1 base and 5 bases respectively, with 13 bases between them.

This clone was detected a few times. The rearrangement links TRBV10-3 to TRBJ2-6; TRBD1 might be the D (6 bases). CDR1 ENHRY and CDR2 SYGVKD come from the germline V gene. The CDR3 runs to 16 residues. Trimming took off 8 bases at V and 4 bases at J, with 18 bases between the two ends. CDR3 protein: CAIPGQPKEGANVLTF. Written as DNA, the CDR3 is TGTGCCATCCCCGGACAGCCCAAAGAGGGGGCCAACGTCCTGACTTTC.

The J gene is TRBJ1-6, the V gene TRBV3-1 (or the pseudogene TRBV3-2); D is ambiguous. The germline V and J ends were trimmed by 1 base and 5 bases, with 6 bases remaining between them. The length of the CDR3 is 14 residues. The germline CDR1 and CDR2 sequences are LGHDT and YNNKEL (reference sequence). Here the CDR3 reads CASSQGQNNSPLHF. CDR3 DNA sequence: TGTGCCAGCAGCCAAGGCCAGAATAATTCACCCCTCCACTTT.

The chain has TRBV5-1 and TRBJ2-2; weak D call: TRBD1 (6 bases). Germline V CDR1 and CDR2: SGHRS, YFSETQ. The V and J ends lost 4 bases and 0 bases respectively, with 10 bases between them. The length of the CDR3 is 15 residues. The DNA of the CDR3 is TGCGCCAGCAGCAGGGGGACACCGAACACCGGGGAGCTGTTTTTT. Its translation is CASSRGTPNTGELFF. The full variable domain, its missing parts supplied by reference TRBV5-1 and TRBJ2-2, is KAGVTQTPRYLIKTRGQQVTLSCSPISGHRSVSWYQQTPGQGLQFLFEYFSETQRNKGNFPGRFSGRQFSNSRSEMNVSTLELGDSALYLCASSRGTPNTGELFFGEGSRLTVL.

The CDR3 loop is CSASNQQGYYNSPLHF. The CDR3 DNA is TGCAGTGCTAGTAACCAACAGGGATACTATAATTCACCCCTCCACTTT. The chain employs TRBV20-1 and TRBJ1-6, with D possibly TRBD1 on 6 matching bases. V shed 3 bases and J shed 3 bases, with 15 bases lying between them. The CDR3 covers 16 residues. Germline V lookup: CDR1 DFQATT, CDR2 SNEGSKA (reference sequence).